The present entry profiles one T cell receptor beta chain with its context. TRAV- and TRBV-specific primers primed first-strand cDNA, covering alpha and beta chains. The authors amplified TCRs for 20 to 25 PCR cycles with a constant-region primer and a V-primer adapter. TCRdb re-analysed the reads in MiXCR, keeping a single row per CDR3 protein. The data contain 40,000 or so distinct CDR3 sequences, 30% to 35% of them singletons. The data originate from a study of low-dose radiotherapy and immunotherapy resistance in tumors. Time point meaning: before trial treatment. Patients eligible had advanced solid tumors without tumor-infiltrating lymphocytes. This material consisted of PBMCs, taken before treatment. The source is a male donor with gallbladder cancer.

CDR3 region: CASSKIGVYEQYF. The CDR3 DNA reads as TGTGCCAGCAGCAAAATTGGTGTCTACGAGCAGTACTTC. This chain links TRBV27 with TRBJ2-7; D gene uncertain. The CDR3 totals 13 residues. V gave up 6 bases and J gave up 3 bases, with 12 bases separating them. CDR1 is MNHEY, CDR2 SMNVEV, per germline (reference sequence).